This T cell receptor beta chain appears in the sequencing data of a study of PD-1 blockade in classical Hodgkin lymphoma. Comment on this clone: Its matching antigen is unknown.

Whole-study findings and limits: Prior therapy or disease activity may underlie the repertoire differences, whose causes remain undefined. The study found that TCR diversity rose significantly by C4D1 in CD4+ but not CD8+ cells.

The time point denotes: cycle 4 day 1 (C4D1), after 5 to 7 weeks of nivolumab. Every patient had relapsed following autologous stem cell transplantation, and cohorts differed in brentuximab vedotin exposure. V gave up 1 base and J gave up 7 bases, with 11 bases separating them. Germline V gene data show CDR1 as MGHRA and CDR2 as YSYEKL. This CDR3 comprises 14 residues. The protocol was immunoSEQ multiplex PCR, while the TCRdb copy is restricted to in-frame clones and leaves out a portion. The sample yields tens of thousands of clones, around nine tenths seen once. The rearrangement joins TRBV4-1 to TRBJ1-5, with unresolved D. The starting material was peripheral blood mononuclear cells (PBMCs), obtained before the fourth cycle of nivolumab. This TCR came from a human donor with classical Hodgkin lymphoma. The CDR3 DNA reads TGCGCCAGCAGCCAAGTAGGGTTCCAACAGCCCCAGCATTTT. Protein product: CASSQVGFQQPQHF.